Listed below are T cell receptor beta chains from one sample, sequenced in a study of cytomegalovirus exposure and HLA in healthy donors. Measured with immunoSEQ multiplex PCR; TCRdb has only the in-frame clones, and not every one. In the table there are approximately 100,000 clones, approximately 74% of which are singletons. Sequenced: PBMCs. These receptors all come from a woman in her 40s in good health and CMV-seronegative. Each CDR3 is given with its conserved first and last residue. The D gene is left open where the match is weak. Expanded clones are given a class, and other clones once, few, many or no size at all.

J gene | V gene | clone size | D gene | CDR3 protein | CDR3 DNA
TRBJ2-3 | TRBV23-1 | . | . | CASRAISGHYADTQYF | TGCGCCAGCAGGGCCATTTCAGGGCACTACGCGGATACGCAGTATTTT
TRBJ2-3 | TRBV18 | . | TRBD2 | CASSIQGLAAYTDTQYF | TGTGCCAGCTCTATCCAGGGACTAGCGGCTTACACAGATACGCAGTATTTT
TRBJ1-1 | TRBV7-9 | . | . | CASSLGRGEAFF | TGTGCCAGCAGCTTAGGCAGGGGTGAAGCTTTCTTT
TRBJ2-2 | TRBV7-3 | medium-sized | . | CASTPSLVAVNTGELFF | TGTGCCAGCACACCTTCCCTGGTAGCTGTTAACACCGGGGAGCTGTTTTTT
TRBJ1-3 | TRBV14 | . | . | CASSQVVGGNTIYF | TGTGCCAGCAGCCAAGTCGTCGGGGGGAACACCATATATTTT
TRBJ2-1 | TRBV2 | once | TRBD2 | CASSELAGDLGQFF | TGTGCCAGCAGTGAACTAGCGGGAGACCTGGGGCAGTTCTTC
TRBJ1-4 | TRBV4-3 | . | . | CASSQDLWQATNEKLFF | TGCGCCAGCAGCCAAGACCTATGGCAGGCCACTAATGAAAAACTGTTTTTT
TRBJ2-5 | TRBV6-1 | . | TRBD2 | CASSEASGMGTQYF | TGTGCCAGCAGTGAAGCTAGCGGGATGGGGACCCAGTACTTC
TRBJ2-2 | TRBV7-9 | . | . | CASSPDRDTGELFF | TGTGCCAGCAGCCCGGACAGAGACACCGGGGAGCTGTTTTTT
TRBJ2-2 | TRBV5-1 | . | TRBD2 | CASSLKLAGERHRGAVF | TGCGCCAGCAGCTTGAAACTAGCGGGAGAGAGGCACCGGGGAGCTGTTTTT
TRBJ2-3 | TRBV5-4 | . | . | CASSWGGREWEDTQYF | TGTGCCAGCAGCTGGGGGGGGCGGGAGTGGGAAGATACGCAGTATTTT
TRBJ1-5 | TRBV7-2 | . | . | CASSLSGQTYQPQHF | TGTGCCAGCAGCTTATCTGGACAGACCTATCAGCCCCAGCATTTT
TRBJ2-7 | TRBV5-1 | . | TRBD2 | CASSPPGLAGSYEQYF | TGCGCCAGCAGCCCGCCGGGACTAGCGGGCTCCTACGAGCAGTACTTC
TRBJ2-7 | TRBV7-2 | . | . | CASSLELGLYEQYF | TGTGCCAGCAGCTTAGAATTGGGGCTTTACGAGCAGTACTTC
TRBJ1-4 | TRBV4-1 | . | . | CASSQDRGRIRGEKLFF | TGCGCCAGCAGCCAAGATAGAGGGCGTATTCGGGGTGAAAAACTGTTTTTT
TRBJ1-4 | TRBV28 | . | . | CASSPQGGIEKLFF | TGTGCCAGCAGTCCACAGGGAGGGATTGAAAAACTGTTTTTT
TRBJ2-4 | TRBV7-2 | once | TRBD2 | CASSLGGGAMSIQYF | TGTGCCAGCAGCTTAGGCGGGGGGGCCATGAGCATTCAGTACTTC
TRBJ2-2 | TRBV6-4 | . | TRBD1 | CASSDSEQGAGELFF | TGTGCCAGCAGTGACTCGGAACAGGGGGCCGGGGAGCTGTTTTTT
TRBJ2-2 | TRBV7-2 | . | . | CASSWGGPGSAGELFF | TGTGCCAGCAGCTGGGGGGGGCCGGGTAGCGCCGGGGAGCTGTTTTTT